These 25 T cell receptor beta chains originate from one sample sequenced in a study of human T cells and chemical hapten exposure. TCRdb recomputed calls from the RACE reads with MiXCR, one row per CDR3 protein. Of about 89,000 distinct CDR3 sequences in the sample, 10% to 15% are singletons; the top ten hold roughly 6%. Time point specified: patch test 3, about 24 weeks after DPC sensitization. Specified treatment: therapeutic diphenylcyclopropenone sensitization with weekly scalp DPC. The material was whole blood, obtained in connection with sensitization to the hapten diphenylcyclopropenone (DPC). These receptors were taken from a woman between 50 and 59 years old with alopecia areata. Some clones in this sample may be carry-over from other donors' samples.

This chain uses TRBV29-1 with TRBJ1-1; D gene ambiguous. The CDR3 is 13 amino acids. CDR1 SQVTM and CDR2 ANQGSEA come from the germline V gene. V lost 4 bases, J lost 0 bases, and 9 bases lay in between. In DNA form, the CDR3 reads TGCAGCGTTGTGGTCAGTCTGAACACTGAAGCTTTCTTT. This translates into CSVVVSLNTEAFF.

The chain couples TRBV29-1 to TRBJ1-1, with D tentatively TRBD1 (5 bases). There are 12 residues in the CDR3. Germline values: CDR1 SQVTM, CDR2 ANQGSEA. The germline V and J ends were trimmed by 4 bases and 4 bases, with 10 bases remaining between them. CDR3 sequence (DNA): TGCAGCGTTGGCGGGGGGGTCACTGAAGCTTTCTTT. Protein sequence: CSVGGGVTEAFF.

This clonotype was counted only a few times. This rearrangement joins TRBV19 to TRBJ2-7, with TRBD2 matching over 10 bases. The CDR3 sequence is 14 residues long. The germline V gene encodes CDR1 LNHDA and CDR2 SQIVND (reference sequence). V lost 6 bases, J lost 1 base, and 3 bases stayed unmatched. CDR3 nucleotide sequence: TGTGCCAGTAGGACACTAGCGGGATCCTACGAGCAGTACTTC. Residues: CASRTLAGSYEQYF.

This clonotype occurred a few times. CDR3 in DNA: TGTGCCAGCAGCCAAGAACGGGCAGATACGCAGTATTTT. This gives the protein CASSQERADTQYF. This rearrangement joins TRBV7-9 to TRBJ2-3, with D unclear. In germline, CDR1 is SEHNR, CDR2 FQNEAQ (reference sequence). The CDR3 length is 13 residues. With 5 bases removed from V and 4 bases from J, the gap between germline ends came to 10 bases.

This clonotype was observed at least ten times. The rearrangement joins TRBV5-1 to TRBJ2-1, with TRBD2 matching 11 bases. J gave up 1 base and V 3 bases, and 12 bases lay outside the gene matches. Germline-derived CDR1 and CDR2 are SGHRS and YFSETQ. There are 19 residues in the CDR3. The chain's CDR3 is CASSSPGRLAGGSYNEQFF. DNA of the CDR3: TGCGCCAGCAGCTCCCCGGGACGGCTAGCGGGAGGTTCCTACAATGAGCAGTTCTTC.

The V gene is TRBV11-2, the J gene TRBJ1-1; D is undetermined. Germline CDR1 is SGHAT and CDR2 is FQNNGV. The ends were cut back, 3 bases at V and 9 bases at J, with 11 bases in the middle. CDR3 length: 12 amino acids. This chain's CDR3 is CASSFRGAQAFF. The CDR3 coding sequence is TGTGCCAGCAGCTTCCGAGGCGCGCAAGCTTTCTTT.

The chain has TRBV3-1 and TRBJ2-1; perhaps D is TRBD1 or TRBD2 (5 bases each). Germline-derived CDR1 and CDR2 are LGHDT and YNNKEL (reference sequence). The CDR3 is 15 residues long. Trimming left V 2 bases short and J 2 bases short, with 10 bases between. CDR3 sequence (DNA): TGTGCCAGCAGCCAACGAGGGGTGGCCTACAATGAGCAGTTCTTC. Amino acids: CASSQRGVAYNEQFF.

Ten or more counts support this clonotype. V is TRBV9 and J is TRBJ1-2; D is unclear. Between the trimmed V and J ends, which lost 1 base and 8 bases, there was a span of 9 bases. Germline V gene lookup returns CDR1 SGDLS and CDR2 YYNGEE. There are 12 residues in the CDR3. The CDR3 here is CASSVTGFGYTF. DNA for the CDR3: TGTGCCAGCAGCGTAACCGGCTTCGGCTACACCTTC.

The chain uses TRBV29-1 and TRBJ1-3, with D hard to call. The V end lost 3 bases, the J end lost 3 bases, and 9 bases lay between the germline ends. CDR3 size: 13 residues. Germline V lookup: CDR1 SQVTM, CDR2 ANQGSEA. CDR3 protein: CSVDSTGGNTIYF. In nucleotides, the CDR3 is TGCAGCGTTGACAGTACTGGTGGAAACACCATATATTTT.

This clonotype was seen more than once but under ten times. The gene calls are TRBV19 and TRBJ2-5; D is perhaps TRBD2 (5 bases). CDR1 LNHDA and CDR2 SQIVND come from the germline V gene (reference sequence). V lost 7 bases and J 2 bases, leaving 14 bases between the germline ends. CDR3 length: 14 amino acids. The CDR3 sequence is CASTTGGGQETQYF. The CDR3 DNA reads as TGTGCCAGTACCACCGGAGGTGGGCAAGAGACCCAGTACTTC.

This clonotype was seen a few times. This chain joins TRBV21-1 and TRBJ2-5; the table's D gene call, TRBD1, was not cross checked with the DNA. TRBV21-1 is a documented pseudogene. CDR3 size: 12 residues. CDR3 loop: CASSKVPETQYF. In DNA form, the CDR3 reads TGTGCCAGCAGCAAAGTCCCGGAGACCCAGTACTTC.

In the case of this clonotype: Being one base from a much bigger clone, this may be a read error. V usage is TRBV12-3 or TRBV12-4 and J usage is TRBJ2-1; 12 bases match TRBD1. The ends lost 10 bases at V and 10 bases at J; junction bases unmatched: 11. The CDR3 has 14 amino acids. The CDR3 DNA follows: TGTGCCAACAAAACCGGGACAGGGGGCTACGAGCAGTTCTTC. As protein: CANKTGTGGYEQFF.

This clonotype has a count of ten or more. The chain joins TRBV3-1 to TRBJ1-1; D is uncertain. From germline, CDR1 is LGHDT and CDR2 YNNKEL (reference sequence). V lost 0 bases, J lost 2 bases, and 13 bases lay in between. The CDR3 consists of 16 residues. The CDR3 reads CASSQDLHPYNTEAFF. The CDR3 nucleotides read TGTGCCAGCAGCCAAGATCTTCATCCCTACAACACTGAAGCTTTCTTT.

The V gene is TRBV3-1, the J gene TRBJ2-1, with D possibly matching TRBD2 (6 bases). The CDR3 has 15 amino acids. Per the germline V gene, CDR1 is LGHDT and CDR2 is YNNKEL (reference sequence). Trimming left V 4 bases short and J 10 bases short, with 20 bases between. Here the CDR3 DNA reads TGTGCCAGCAGCCGGAACCGGAGGGGCCAGGTCGAGCAGTTCTTC. It is translated as CASSRNRRGQVEQFF.

This sequence joins TRBV3-1 and TRBJ1-1, with TRBD1 matching over 9 bases. From germline, CDR1 is LGHDT and CDR2 YNNKEL (reference sequence). This CDR3 comprises 14 residues. V was clipped by 3 bases and J by 5 bases; unmatched bases: 4. The CDR3 reads CASSHQTGGTEAFF. In nucleotides, the CDR3 is TGTGCCAGCAGCCACCAGACAGGGGGAACTGAAGCTTTCTTT.

The chain uses TRBV5-1 and TRBJ2-7; D not certain. This CDR3 has 14 residues. Germline CDR1 and CDR2: SGHRS and YFSETQ. V dropped 0 bases and J dropped 2 bases, with 9 bases sitting between them. This chain's CDR3 is CASSLDPFTYEQYF. The CDR3, as DNA: TGCGCCAGCAGCTTGGATCCATTTACCTACGAGCAGTACTTC.

Only a few counts were recorded for this clonotype. The chain joins TRBV7-9 to TRBJ1-5; D unresolved. The CDR3 covers 12 residues. Trimming shortened V by 1 base and J by 7 bases, and 5 bases separated the two germline ends. Per germline, CDR1 SEHNR and CDR2 FQNEAQ (reference sequence). CDR3 sequence: CASSLGEQPQHF. The CDR3 DNA follows: TGTGCCAGCAGCTTAGGGGAACAGCCCCAGCATTTT.

In this sample, this clonotype turned up many times. The chain recombines TRBV7-9 with TRBJ2-5; the D is unclear. This CDR3 spans 11 amino acids. V was pared by 6 bases and J by 5 bases, with 7 bases between. Per germline, CDR1 SEHNR and CDR2 FQNEAQ (reference sequence). In DNA, the CDR3 is TGTGCCAGCAGGTCCTCTGAGACCCAGTACTTC. Amino acids: CASRSSETQYF.

This clonotype was counted a few times. J is TRBJ1-2 and V is TRBV28; no firm D call. Germline CDR1 reads MDHEN; CDR2 reads SYDVKM. This CDR3 has 13 amino acids. V gave up 6 bases and J gave up 6 bases, with 14 bases separating them. The CDR3: CASSLAGGDGYTF. CDR3 DNA sequence: TGTGCCAGCAGCCTAGCAGGCGGAGATGGCTACACCTTC.

V gene TRBV4-1 combines with J gene TRBJ1-2; D possibly corresponds to TRBD1 (5 bases). CDR1 and CDR2 (germline): MGHRA, YSYEKL. V was pared by 0 bases and J by 3 bases, with 11 bases between. CDR3 length equals 15 residues. Written as DNA, the CDR3 is TGCGCCAGCAGCCAAGATAGGGACGTTCACTATGGCTACACCTTC. It is translated as CASSQDRDVHYGYTF.

The table lists this clonotype with a few counts. The rearrangement links TRBV6-6 to TRBJ1-2; a weak D match, TRBD1 (5 bases). This CDR3 is 18 amino acids long. With 0 bases removed from V and 0 bases from J, the gap between germline ends came to 17 bases. Germline V lookup: CDR1 MNHNY, CDR2 SVGAGI (reference sequence). CDR3 sequence reads: CASSYSPGGEGANYGYTF. The CDR3 coding sequence is TGTGCCAGCAGTTACTCGCCCGGAGGGGAGGGAGCTAACTATGGCTACACCTTC.

In its sample, this clonotype was seen a few times. The chain carries TRBV29-1 and TRBJ1-1; D is perhaps TRBD1 (5 bases). Per germline, CDR1 SQVTM and CDR2 ANQGSEA. The CDR3 is made up of 13 amino acids. The V and J ends lost 2 bases and 3 bases respectively, with 10 bases between them. The CDR3 reads CSVELQGDTEAFF. CDR3 nucleotide sequence: TGCAGCGTTGAACTGCAGGGAGACACTGAAGCTTTCTTT.

V is TRBV7-3 and J is TRBJ2-2; TRBD1 or TRBD2 may be the D gene (5 bases each). CDR3 length equals 13 residues. Per the germline V gene, CDR1 is SGHTA and CDR2 is FQGTGA. Trimming took 5 bases from V and 5 from J, leaving 9 bases between them. CDR3 DNA: TGTGCCAGCAGCGGGGGAGCTACCGGGGAGCTGTTTTTT. Translating gives CASSGGATGELFF.

This clonotype was observed many times. The gene calls are TRBV7-6 and TRBJ1-2; TRBD1 matches at 8 bases. There are 17 residues in the CDR3. With V trimmed by 5 bases and J by 5 bases, 16 bases remained unmatched. Germline lookup yields CDR1 SGHVS and CDR2 FNYEAQ. CDR3 bases: TGTGCCAGCAGCCAGCTGCAGGGACAGGTTACTTTATATGGCTACACCTTC. It codes for CASSQLQGQVTLYGYTF.

This clonotype was counted a few times. In DNA form, the CDR3 reads TGCAGTGCCCGAAAGACTAGCGGGGGGACGAGCACCGGGGAGCTGTTTTTT. It codes for CSARKTSGGTSTGELFF. This chain links TRBV20-1 with TRBJ2-2; 13 bases line up with TRBD2. The V segment lost 6 bases and the J segment 4 bases; nucleotides outside the gene matches: 11. CDR1 and CDR2 from the germline V gene are DFQATT and SNEGSKA (reference sequence). CDR3 size: 17 residues.